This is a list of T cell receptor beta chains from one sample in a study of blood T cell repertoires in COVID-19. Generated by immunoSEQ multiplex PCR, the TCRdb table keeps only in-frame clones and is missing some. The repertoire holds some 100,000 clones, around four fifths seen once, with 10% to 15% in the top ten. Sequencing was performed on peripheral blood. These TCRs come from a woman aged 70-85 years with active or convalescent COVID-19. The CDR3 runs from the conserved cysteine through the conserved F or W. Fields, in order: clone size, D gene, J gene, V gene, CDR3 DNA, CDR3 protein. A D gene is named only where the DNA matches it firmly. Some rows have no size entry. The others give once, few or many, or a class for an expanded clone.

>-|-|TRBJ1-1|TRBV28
TGTGCCAGCAGTCGTAGTGACAGAGGGAACACTGAAGCTTTCTTT
CASSRSDRGNTEAFF
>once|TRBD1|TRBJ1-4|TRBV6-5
TGTGCCAGCCGACGACAGGGAACTAATGAAAAACTGTTTTTT
CASRRQGTNEKLFF
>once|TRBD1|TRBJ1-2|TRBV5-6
TGTGCCAGCAGCTATCGGGACAGGATTTACTATGGCTACACCTTC
CASSYRDRIYYGYTF
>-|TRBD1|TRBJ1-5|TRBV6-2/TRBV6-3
TGTGCCAGCAGTTCACGGGGACAGGGGCCCCAGCCCCAGCATTTT
CASSSRGQGPQPQHF
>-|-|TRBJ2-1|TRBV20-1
TGCAGTGCTAGTTCTCGCGGGGGCCTCGGGGGGGAGCAGTTCTTC
CSASSRGGLGGEQFF
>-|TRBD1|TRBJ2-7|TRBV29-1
TGCAGCGCCGGACAGGGAGCCTACGAGCAGTACTTC
CSAGQGAYEQYF
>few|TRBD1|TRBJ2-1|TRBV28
TGTGCCAGCAGTGACAGGGGGCTCGCTCACAATGAGCAGTTCTTC
CASSDRGLAHNEQFF
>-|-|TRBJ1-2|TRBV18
TGTGCCAGCTCACCGGTAGGGGGTCCAGATGGCTACACCTTC
CASSPVGGPDGYTF
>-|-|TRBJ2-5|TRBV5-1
TGCGCCAGCAGTGGGCAGGGTGGAGAGACCCAGTACTTC
CASSGQGGETQYF
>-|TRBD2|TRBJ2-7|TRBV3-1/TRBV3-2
TGTGCCAGCAGCCAAAGAGGTGGGACTAGCAGCTACGAGCAGTACTTC
CASSQRGGTSSYEQYF
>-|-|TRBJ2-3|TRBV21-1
TGTGCCAGCAGCAAAGGGCGGGGGGCCCCCCTAGGTACGCAGTATTTT
CASSKGRGAPLGTQYF
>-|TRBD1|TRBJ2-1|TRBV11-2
TGTGCCAGCAACGAACTGGGCTGGGACAGCAATGAGCAGTTCTTC
CASNELGWDSNEQFF
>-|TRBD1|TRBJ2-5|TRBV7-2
TGTGCCAGCAGCTTACCCAAGGACAGGGGAAAAGAGACCCAGTACTTC
CASSLPKDRGKETQYF
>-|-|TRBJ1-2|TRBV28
TGTGCCAGCAGTTTGGTAGCCAACTATGGCTACACCTTC
CASSLVANYGYTF
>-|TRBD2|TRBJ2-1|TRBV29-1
TGCAGCGTTCCCTCCGGGACTAGCGGGGATCGGCAGTTCTTC
CSVPSGTSGDRQFF
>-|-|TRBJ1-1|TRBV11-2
TGTGCCAGCAGCTCCCTCATCAGCACTGAAGCTTTCTTT
CASSSLISTEAFF
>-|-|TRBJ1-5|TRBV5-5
TGTGCCAGCAGCTTAGGACAGCTAGCTTGGCAGCCCCAGCATTTT
CASSLGQLAWQPQHF
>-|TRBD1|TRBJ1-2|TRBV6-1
TGTGCCAGCAGTGACCGGGACAGGGTTGACTATGGCTACACCTTC
CASSDRDRVDYGYTF
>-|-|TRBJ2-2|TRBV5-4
TGTGCCAGCAGCCCAATAGGCCCCGGGACTTCTTCCGGGGAGCTGTTTTTT
CASSPIGPGTSSGELFF
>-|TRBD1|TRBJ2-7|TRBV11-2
TGTGCCAGCAGCTCGACAGGGGGCTCCTACGAGCAGTACTTC
CASSSTGGSYEQYF